This TCR beta chain was sequenced in a study of cytomegalovirus exposure and HLA in healthy donors. General study findings and limits: Donors belonging to an Asian-associated ancestry cluster reportedly showed fewer N-insertions in productive TCRs than the approximately 640-donor mean, according to what a later analysis found.

V gave up 1 base and J gave up 11 bases, with 11 bases separating them. Germline assignment: CDR1 MDHEN and CDR2 SYDVKM. The CDR3 length is 12 residues. It was with 60 Vbeta and 13 Jbeta primers that the PCR ran. Profiling relied on immunoSEQ multiplex PCR, and the TCRdb table lists in-frame clones only, not all of them. Here the sample spans more than 100,000 clones, approximately 80% being singletons. In regard to this clone: The antigen is undetermined.

The genes are TRBV28 and TRBJ1-1; D may be TRBD1 (5 bases). The sequence was collected from a man in his fifties in good health and CMV-seronegative. Sequencing used PBMCs. Here the CDR3 DNA reads TGTGCCAGCAGTTTATCCCGGGAGGGGGCTTTCTTT. This encodes CASSLSREGAFF.